A selection of T cell receptor beta chains follows, all from one sample in a study of CD8+CD57+ T cells in acquired aplastic anemia. TCRdb reprocessed the reads via MiXCR and lists one record per CDR3 protein. The sample holds approximately 260,000 distinct CDR3 sequences; roughly 80% are singletons and the top ten take 35% to 50%. The sequenced material came from sorted CD4+, CD8+, or CD8+CD57+ T cells (not recorded which) from PBMCs. All receptors come from a human donor with aplastic anemia. Each CDR3 is given with its conserved first and last residue.

>TRBV11-1|TRBJ2-3
CASSLRNGRTDTQYF
>TRBV7-7|TRBJ1-6
CASSSAPNSPLHF
>TRBV2|-
CASSVSDSPQPQHF
>TRBV6-5|TRBJ1-2
CASSETGSNYGYTF
>TRBV20-1|TRBJ1-1
CSARDRGPRNTEAFF
>TRBV11-3|TRBJ2-1
CASSLDGGGAYEQFF
>TRBV6-5|TRBJ1-1
CASSQDVAVWSEAFF
>TRBV7-9|TRBJ2-1
CASTTLRAAEQFF
>TRBV7-8|TRBJ2-7
CASSFVEGTDAQYF
>TRBV5-1|TRBJ2-5
CASSLSGAYKYF
>TRBV7-8|TRBJ1-2
CASSLGGGPNYGYTF
>TRBV2|TRBJ2-3
CRRGDQGTDTQYF
>TRBV7-8|TRBJ2-1
CASSLEDDAQIF
>TRBV9|TRBJ2-1
CASSADSAWGNEQFF
>TRBV11-3|TRBJ2-5
CASSLELRGETQYF
>TRBV5-1|TRBJ2-7
CASSLGTSAHEQYF
>TRBV2|TRBJ2-3
CASSERGVPDTQYF
>TRBV7-2|TRBJ2-5
CASQSGTGGETQYF
>TRBV20-1|TRBJ1-5
CSARDRAAGSNQPQHF
>TRBV19|-
CASSIVGRNEKLFF
>TRBV7-9|TRBJ2-4
CASSVAGNVQYF
>TRBV29-1|TRBJ2-3
CSEGTSGGTDTQYF
>TRBV7-3|TRBJ2-3
CASGKEGNAVQHF
>TRBV9|TRBJ2-1
CASSGEGGNNNEQFF
>TRBV7-9|TRBJ2-3
CASSSPLARDTPSF
>TRBV9|TRBJ2-3
CASSVAGGRATQYF
>TRBV7-2|TRBJ2-1
CASSLRRSGGSDAQFF
>TRBV4-3|TRBJ1-6
CASSQGRTGGSPLHF
>TRBV15|TRBJ1-2
CASSMKRDTDYGFSF
>TRBV2|TRBJ2-5
CASSGGGENQHF
>TRBV5-4|TRBJ2-5
CAGRFASETQYF
>TRBV7-8|TRBJ2-3
CASSLGGGPDTQYSQYF
>TRBV2|TRBJ2-3
CASVHGGTTTDYF
>TRBV7-3|-
CASAKEGTATQHF
>TRBV24-1|TRBJ1-2
CATLAGDRVNYGYTF
>TRBV7-8|TRBJ1-1
CASSISGGGIDTEFF
>TRBV7-8|TRBJ2-1
CASSSGVTGGQDVQFF
>TRBV7-9|TRBJ2-1
CASSHQKSGTSDEQFF
>TRBV19|TRBJ1-4
CASSEACGAHNDEKLFF
>TRBV19|TRBJ1-2
CATWGNYGYTF
>TRBV15|TRBJ1-4
CATSNGSEKETLFF
>TRBV29-1|TRBJ1-2
CSVDTTGAGYGYTF
>TRBV7-8|TRBJ2-1
CASSLGGGPDTQYFF
>TRBV15|TRBJ1-2
CATSRGDRECTF
>TRBV5-6|TRBJ2-1
CASSLEREGGNEQFF
>TRBV6-1|TRBJ2-2
CASSRVLGIGELFF
>TRBV7-9|TRBJ2-3
CASSSAGRPETQYF
>TRBV9|TRBJ1-5
CASSPGGPNQPQHF
>TRBV5-6|TRBJ1-2
CASSLDEGDRAVSGYTF
>TRBV7-9|TRBJ1-1
CASSLEGQGGNTEAFF
>TRBV13|TRBJ1-1
CASSRDRQNTEAFF
>TRBV5-4|TRBJ2-3
CASSDTSTDTQYF
>TRBV7-9|TRBJ1-1
CASSAVAETQNDGFF
>TRBV15|TRBJ2-5
CASSRGGDQETQYF
>TRBV9|TRBJ2-7
CATSGGGLTYEQYF
>TRBV12-3/TRBV12-4|TRBJ2-7
CASINLGQGNYEQYF
>TRBV11-1|TRBJ2-1
CASSFAHGNEQFF
>TRBV20-1|TRBJ2-3
CSPRGGAGDTQYF